Described below is a single T cell receptor beta chain sequence and its context. The antigen remains unidentified. The primer mix had 60 Vbeta and 13 Jbeta primers. Clones were sequenced by immunoSEQ multiplex PCR, and TCRdb holds only the in-frame ones, with some missing. The repertoire holds about 140,000 clones, with about 70% as singletons. The CDR3 consists of 14 residues. Germline V gene sequence: CDR1 SGDLS, CDR2 YYNGEE. V dropped 0 bases and J dropped 4 bases, with 7 bases sitting between them. This sample was included in a study of cytomegalovirus exposure and HLA in healthy donors. Overall study results and limits: High specificity and sensitivity for cytomegalovirus status were reported for the classifier. Earlier findings revealed that most TCR beta V segments proved productive either about 90% or about 30% of the time. For TCR beta chains, V- and J-gene trimming was later linked to a missense DCLRE1C variant.

Among the donors, all were healthy bone marrow donors. The sequence was obtained from a man aged 18 to 30 in good health and CMV-seronegative. This sequence joins TRBV9 and TRBJ2-2; D is undetermined. The sequenced material came from PBMCs. CDR3 DNA: TGTGCCAGCAGCGTAGATTATCGCACCGGGGAGCTGTTTTTT. As protein: CASSVDYRTGELFF.